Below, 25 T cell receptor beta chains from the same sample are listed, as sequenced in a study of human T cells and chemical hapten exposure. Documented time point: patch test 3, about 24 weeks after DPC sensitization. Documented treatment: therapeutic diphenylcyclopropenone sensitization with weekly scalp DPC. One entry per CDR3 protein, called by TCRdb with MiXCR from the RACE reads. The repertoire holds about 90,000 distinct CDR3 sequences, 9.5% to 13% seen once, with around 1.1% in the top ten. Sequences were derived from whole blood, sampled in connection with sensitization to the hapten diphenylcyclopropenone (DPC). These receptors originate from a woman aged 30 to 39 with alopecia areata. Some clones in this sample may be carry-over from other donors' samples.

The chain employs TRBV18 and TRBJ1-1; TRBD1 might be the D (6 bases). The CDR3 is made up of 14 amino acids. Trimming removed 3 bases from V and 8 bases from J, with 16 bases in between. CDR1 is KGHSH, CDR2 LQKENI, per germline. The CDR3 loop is CASSPVGGLAEAFF. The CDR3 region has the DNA TGTGCCAGCTCACCGGTGGGGGGCTTGGCCGAAGCTTTCTTT.

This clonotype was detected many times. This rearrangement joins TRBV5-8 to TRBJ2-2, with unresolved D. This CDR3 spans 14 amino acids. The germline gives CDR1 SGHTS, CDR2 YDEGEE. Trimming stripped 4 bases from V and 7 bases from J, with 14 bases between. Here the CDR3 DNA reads TGTGCCAGCAGCGCAGGACGATTTGTCGGGGAGCTGTTTTTT. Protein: CASSAGRFVGELFF.

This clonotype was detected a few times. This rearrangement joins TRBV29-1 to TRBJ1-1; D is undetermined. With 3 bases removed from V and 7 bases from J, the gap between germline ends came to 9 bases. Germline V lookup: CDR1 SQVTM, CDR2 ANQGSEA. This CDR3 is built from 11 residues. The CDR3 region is CSVEWSLEAFF. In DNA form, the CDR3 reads TGCAGCGTTGAGTGGAGTCTTGAAGCTTTCTTT.

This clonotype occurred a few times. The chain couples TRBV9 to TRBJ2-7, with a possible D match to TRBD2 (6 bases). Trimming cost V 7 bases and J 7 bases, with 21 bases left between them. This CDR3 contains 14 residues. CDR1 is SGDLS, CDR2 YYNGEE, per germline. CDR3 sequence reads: CASRIAEGYGEQYF. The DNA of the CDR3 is TGTGCCAGCCGTATTGCGGAGGGCTACGGGGAGCAGTACTTC.

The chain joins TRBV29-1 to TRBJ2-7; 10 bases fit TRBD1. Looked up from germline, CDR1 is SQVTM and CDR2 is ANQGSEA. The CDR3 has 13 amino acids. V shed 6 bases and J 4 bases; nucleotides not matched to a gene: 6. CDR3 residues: CSVAGTGAYEQYF. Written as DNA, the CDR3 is TGCAGCGTAGCCGGGACAGGGGCGTACGAGCAGTACTTC.

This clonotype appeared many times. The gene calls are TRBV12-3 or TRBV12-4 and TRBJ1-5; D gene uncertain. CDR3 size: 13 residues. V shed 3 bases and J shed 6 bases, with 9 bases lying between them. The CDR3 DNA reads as TGTGCCAGCAGTTTTTCGGAAGGTCAGCCCCAGCATTTT. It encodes CASSFSEGQPQHF.

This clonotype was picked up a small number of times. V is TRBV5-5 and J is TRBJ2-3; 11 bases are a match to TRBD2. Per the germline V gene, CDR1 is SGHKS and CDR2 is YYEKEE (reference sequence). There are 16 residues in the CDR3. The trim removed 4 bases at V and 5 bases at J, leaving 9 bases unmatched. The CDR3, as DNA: TGTGCCAGCAGCCCGGGGCTAGCGGGGGGAGAAGATACGCAGTATTTT. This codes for CASSPGLAGGEDTQYF.

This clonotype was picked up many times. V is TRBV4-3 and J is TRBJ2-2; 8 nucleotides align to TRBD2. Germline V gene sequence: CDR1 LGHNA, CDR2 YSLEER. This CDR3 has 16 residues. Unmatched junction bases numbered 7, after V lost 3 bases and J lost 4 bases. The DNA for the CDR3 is TGCGCCAGCAGCCAGTTGACTAGCGCCATCACCGGGGAGCTGTTTTTT. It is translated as CASSQLTSAITGELFF.

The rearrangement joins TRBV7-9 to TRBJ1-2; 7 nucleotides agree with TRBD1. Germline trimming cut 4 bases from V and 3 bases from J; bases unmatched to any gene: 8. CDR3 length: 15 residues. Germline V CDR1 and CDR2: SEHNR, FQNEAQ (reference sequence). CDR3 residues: CASSSDRVGDYGYTF. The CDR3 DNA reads TGTGCCAGCAGCTCCGACAGGGTAGGAGACTATGGCTACACCTTC.

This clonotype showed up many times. The CDR3, as DNA: TGTGCCAGCAGCGTAGGTGTGGGTCCCACTGAAGCTTTCTTT. Translated, it gives CASSVGVGPTEAFF. This chain uses TRBV9 with TRBJ1-1; D gene uncertain. From germline, CDR1 is SGDLS and CDR2 YYNGEE. This CDR3 region has 14 residues. V shed 0 bases and J shed 4 bases, with 10 bases lying between them.

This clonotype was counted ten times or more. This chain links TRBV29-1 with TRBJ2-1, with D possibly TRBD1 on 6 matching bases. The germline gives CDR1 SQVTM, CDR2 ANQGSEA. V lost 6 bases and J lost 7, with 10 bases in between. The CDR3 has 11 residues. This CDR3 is CSVNRVNEQFF. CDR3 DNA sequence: TGCAGCGTAAACAGGGTGAATGAGCAGTTCTTC.

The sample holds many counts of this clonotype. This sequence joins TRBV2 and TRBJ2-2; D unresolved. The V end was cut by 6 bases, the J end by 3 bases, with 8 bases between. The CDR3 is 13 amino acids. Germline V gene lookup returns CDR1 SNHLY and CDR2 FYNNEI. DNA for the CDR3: TGTGCCAGCAGCCCTTATCACACCGGGGAGCTGTTTTTT. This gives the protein CASSPYHTGELFF.

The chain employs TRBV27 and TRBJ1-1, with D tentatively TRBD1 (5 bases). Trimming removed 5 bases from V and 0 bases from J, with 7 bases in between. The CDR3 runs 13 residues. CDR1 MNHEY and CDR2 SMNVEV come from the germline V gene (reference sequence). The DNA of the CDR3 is TGTGCCAGCAGTACGACAGTGAACACTGAAGCTTTCTTT. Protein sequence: CASSTTVNTEAFF.

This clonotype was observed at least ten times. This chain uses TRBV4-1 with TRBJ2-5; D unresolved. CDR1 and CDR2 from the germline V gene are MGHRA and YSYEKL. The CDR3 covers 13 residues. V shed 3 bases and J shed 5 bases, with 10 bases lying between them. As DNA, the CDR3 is TGCGCCAGCAGCCAGAACACAAGGGAGACCCAGTACTTC. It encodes CASSQNTRETQYF.

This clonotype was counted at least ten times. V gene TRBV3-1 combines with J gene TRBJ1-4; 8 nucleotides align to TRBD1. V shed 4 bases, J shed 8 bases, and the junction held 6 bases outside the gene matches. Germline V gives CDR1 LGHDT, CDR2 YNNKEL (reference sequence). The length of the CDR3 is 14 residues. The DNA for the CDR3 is TGTGCCAGCAGCCCGGACAGGGTTATGGAAAAACTGTTTTTT. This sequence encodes CASSPDRVMEKLFF.

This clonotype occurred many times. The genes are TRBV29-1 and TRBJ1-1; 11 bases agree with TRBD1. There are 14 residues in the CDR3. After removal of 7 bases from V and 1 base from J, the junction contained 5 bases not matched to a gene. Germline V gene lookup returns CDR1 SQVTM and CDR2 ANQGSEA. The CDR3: CSGDRGSENTEAFF. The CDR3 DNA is TGCAGCGGGGACAGGGGGAGTGAGAACACTGAAGCTTTCTTT.

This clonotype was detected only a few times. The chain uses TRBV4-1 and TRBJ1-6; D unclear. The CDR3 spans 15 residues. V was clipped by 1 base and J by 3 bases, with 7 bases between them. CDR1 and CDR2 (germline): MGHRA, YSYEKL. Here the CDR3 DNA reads TGCGCCAGCAGCCAAGTTATCTTCTATAATTCACCCCTCCACTTT. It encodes CASSQVIFYNSPLHF.

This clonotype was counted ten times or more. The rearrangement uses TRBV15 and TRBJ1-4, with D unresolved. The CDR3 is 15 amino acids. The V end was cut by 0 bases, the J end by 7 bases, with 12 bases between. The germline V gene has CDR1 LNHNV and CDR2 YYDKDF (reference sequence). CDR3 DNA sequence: TGTGCCACCAGCAGAGATAGGTCAGCCCTTGAAAAACTGTTTTTT. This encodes CATSRDRSALEKLFF.

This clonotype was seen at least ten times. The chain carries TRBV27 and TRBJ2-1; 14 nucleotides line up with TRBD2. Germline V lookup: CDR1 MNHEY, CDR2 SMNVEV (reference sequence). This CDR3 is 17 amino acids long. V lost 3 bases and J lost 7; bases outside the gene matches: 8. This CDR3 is CASSFRGLAGASNEQFF. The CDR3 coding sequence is TGTGCCAGCAGTTTTAGGGGACTAGCGGGGGCTAGTAATGAGCAGTTCTTC.

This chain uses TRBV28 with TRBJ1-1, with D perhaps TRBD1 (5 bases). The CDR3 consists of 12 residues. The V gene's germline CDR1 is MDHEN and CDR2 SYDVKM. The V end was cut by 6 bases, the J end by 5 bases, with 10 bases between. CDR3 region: CASRRGGTEAFF. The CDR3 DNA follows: TGTGCCAGCAGGAGGGGAGGGACTGAAGCTTTCTTT.

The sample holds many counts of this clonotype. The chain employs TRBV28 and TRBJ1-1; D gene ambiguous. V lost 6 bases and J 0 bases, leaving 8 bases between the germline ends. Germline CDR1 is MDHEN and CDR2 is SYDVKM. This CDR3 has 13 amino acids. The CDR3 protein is CASSSHMNTEAFF. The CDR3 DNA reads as TGTGCCAGCAGCTCCCACATGAACACTGAAGCTTTCTTT.

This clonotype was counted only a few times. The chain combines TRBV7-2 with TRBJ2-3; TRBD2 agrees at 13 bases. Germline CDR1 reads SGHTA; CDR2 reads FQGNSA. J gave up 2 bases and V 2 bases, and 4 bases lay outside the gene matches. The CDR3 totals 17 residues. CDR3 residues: CASSLSGTSGATDTQYF. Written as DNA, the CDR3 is TGTGCCAGCAGCTTATCCGGGACTAGCGGGGCCACAGATACGCAGTATTTT.

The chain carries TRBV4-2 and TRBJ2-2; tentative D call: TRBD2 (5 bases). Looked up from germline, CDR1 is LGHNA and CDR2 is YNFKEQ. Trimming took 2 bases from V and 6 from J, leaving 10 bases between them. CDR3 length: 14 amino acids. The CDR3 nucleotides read TGTGCCAGCAGCCAACCTAGGAGGTCCGGGGAGCTGTTTTTT. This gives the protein CASSQPRRSGELFF.

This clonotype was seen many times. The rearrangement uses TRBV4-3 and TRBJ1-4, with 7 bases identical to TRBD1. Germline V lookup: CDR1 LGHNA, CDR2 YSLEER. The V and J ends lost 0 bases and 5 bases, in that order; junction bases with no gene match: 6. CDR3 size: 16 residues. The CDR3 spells CASSQDRATGNEKLFF. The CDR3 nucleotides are TGCGCCAGCAGCCAAGATCGAGCGACAGGGAATGAAAAACTGTTTTTT.

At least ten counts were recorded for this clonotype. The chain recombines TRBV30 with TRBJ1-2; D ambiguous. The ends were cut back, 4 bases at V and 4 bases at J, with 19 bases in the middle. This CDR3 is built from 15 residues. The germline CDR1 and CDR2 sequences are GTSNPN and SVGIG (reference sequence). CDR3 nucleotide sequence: TGTGCCTGGAAAAACGAACGAACGGGCGGCTATGGCTACACCTTC. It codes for CAWKNERTGGYGYTF.